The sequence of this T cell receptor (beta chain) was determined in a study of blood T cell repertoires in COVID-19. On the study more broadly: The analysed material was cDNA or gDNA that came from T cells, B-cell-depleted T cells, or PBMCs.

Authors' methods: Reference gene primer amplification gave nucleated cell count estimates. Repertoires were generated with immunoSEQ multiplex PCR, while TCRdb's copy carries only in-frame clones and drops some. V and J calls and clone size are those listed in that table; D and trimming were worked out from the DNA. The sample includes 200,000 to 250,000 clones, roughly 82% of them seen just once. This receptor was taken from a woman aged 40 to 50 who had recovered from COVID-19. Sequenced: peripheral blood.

CDR3 region: CASSLIGGDTEAFF. For the CDR3, the DNA is TGTGCCAGCAGCTTAATAGGGGGAGACACTGAAGCTTTCTTT. The genes are TRBV11-3 and TRBJ1-1; tentatively, D is TRBD1 (6 bases). V shed 2 bases and J shed 3 bases, with 10 bases lying between them. CDR1 is SGHNT, CDR2 YENEEA, per germline. This CDR3 is 14 amino acids long.